This T cell receptor (beta chain) was sequenced in a study of T cell clones after liver transplantation. In the study overall: Graft-donor-reactive sequences were compared with third-party-reactive TCRbeta sequences from pre-transplant mixed lymphocyte reactions.

As for this clone: Its specificity is not known.

Method: immunoSEQ multiplex PCR; TCRdb's copy keeps in-frame clones and lacks some. The table shows about 120,000 clones, with approximately 90% occurring only once. There are 14 residues in the CDR3. Trimming stripped 3 bases from V and 3 bases from J, with 11 bases between. Looked up from germline, CDR1 is SNHLY and CDR2 is FYNNEI. Regarding the study as a whole: In 5 of 8 subjects, circulating graft-donor-reactive CD4 TCRbeta sequences fell significantly after transplant.

The starting material was CD4+ T cells from blood, obtained 12 months after liver transplant. The source of this sequence is a human patient who received a liver transplant. Some T cells may be supplied by the graft donor. The chain links TRBV2 to TRBJ1-1; D remains ambiguous. The CDR3 DNA sequence: TGTGCCAGCAGTGACGAGGGTGCAGACACTGAAGCTTTCTTT. This codes for CASSDEGADTEAFF.